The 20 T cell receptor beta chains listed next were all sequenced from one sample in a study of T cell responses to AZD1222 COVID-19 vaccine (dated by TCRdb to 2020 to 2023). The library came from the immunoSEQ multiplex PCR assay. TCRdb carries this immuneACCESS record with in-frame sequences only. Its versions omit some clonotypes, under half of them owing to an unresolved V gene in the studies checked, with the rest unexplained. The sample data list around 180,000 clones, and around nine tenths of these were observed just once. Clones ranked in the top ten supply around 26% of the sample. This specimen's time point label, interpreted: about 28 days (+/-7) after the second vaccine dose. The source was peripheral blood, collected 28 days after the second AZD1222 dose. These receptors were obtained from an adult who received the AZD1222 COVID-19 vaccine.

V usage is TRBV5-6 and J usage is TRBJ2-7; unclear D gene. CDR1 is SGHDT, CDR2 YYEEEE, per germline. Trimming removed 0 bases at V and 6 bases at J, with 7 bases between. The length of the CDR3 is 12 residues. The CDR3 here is CASSLDTIEQYF. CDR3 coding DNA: TGTGCCAGCAGCTTGGACACTATCGAGCAGTACTTC.

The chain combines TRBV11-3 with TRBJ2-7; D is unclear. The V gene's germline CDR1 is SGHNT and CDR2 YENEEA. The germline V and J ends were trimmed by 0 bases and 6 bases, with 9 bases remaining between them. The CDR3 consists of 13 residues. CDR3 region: CASSLDLRTEQYF. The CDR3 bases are TGTGCCAGCAGCTTAGATCTAAGAACCGAGCAGTACTTC. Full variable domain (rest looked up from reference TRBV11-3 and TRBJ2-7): EAGVVQSPRYKIIEKKQPVAFWCNPISGHNTLYWYLQNLGQGPELLIRYENEEAVDDSQLPKDRFSAERLKGVDSTLKIQPAELGDSAVYLCASSLDLRTEQYFGPGTRLTVT.

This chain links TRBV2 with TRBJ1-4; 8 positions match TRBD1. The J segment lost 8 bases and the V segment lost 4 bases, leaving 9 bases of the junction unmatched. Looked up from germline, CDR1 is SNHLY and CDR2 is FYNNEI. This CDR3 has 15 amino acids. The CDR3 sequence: CASSGPDRVSEKLFF. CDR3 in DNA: TGTGCCAGCAGTGGGCCGGACAGGGTTAGCGAAAAACTGTTTTTT.

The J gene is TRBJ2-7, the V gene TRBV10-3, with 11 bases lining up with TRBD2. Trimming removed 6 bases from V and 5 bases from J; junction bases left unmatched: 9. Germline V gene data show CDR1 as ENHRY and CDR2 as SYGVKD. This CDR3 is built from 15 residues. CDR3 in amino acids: CAIRNQLAGVDEQYF. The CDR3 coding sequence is TGTGCCATCAGGAACCAACTAGCGGGAGTCGACGAGCAGTACTTC.

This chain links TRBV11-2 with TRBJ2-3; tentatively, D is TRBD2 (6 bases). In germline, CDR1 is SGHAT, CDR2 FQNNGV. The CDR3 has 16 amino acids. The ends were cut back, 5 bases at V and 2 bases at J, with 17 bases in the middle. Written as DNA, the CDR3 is TGTGCCAGCAGCACCCCTGTGCGGGGCCTCACAGATACGCAGTATTTT. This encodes CASSTPVRGLTDTQYF.

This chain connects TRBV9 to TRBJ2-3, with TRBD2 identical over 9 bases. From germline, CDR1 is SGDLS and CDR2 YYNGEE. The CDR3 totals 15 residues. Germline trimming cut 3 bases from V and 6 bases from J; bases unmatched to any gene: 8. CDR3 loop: CASSAVAGDRDTQYF. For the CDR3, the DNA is TGTGCCAGCAGCGCGGTAGCGGGAGATAGGGATACGCAGTATTTT.

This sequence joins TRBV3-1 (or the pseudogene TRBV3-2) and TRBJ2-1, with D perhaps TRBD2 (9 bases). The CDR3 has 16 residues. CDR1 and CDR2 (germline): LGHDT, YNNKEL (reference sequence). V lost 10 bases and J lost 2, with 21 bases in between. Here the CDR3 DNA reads TGTGCCACAGGGGGCTCTAGCGGGACGCCCTACAATGAGCAGTTCTTC. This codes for CATGGSSGTPYNEQFF.

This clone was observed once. The CDR3 coding sequence is TGTGCCAGCAGTTTGACAGGGGTGGACAATCAGCCCCAGCATTTT. Amino acids: CASSLTGVDNQPQHF. The V call is TRBV6-2 or TRBV6-3, the J call TRBJ1-5; 8 bases map to TRBD1. After removal of 4 bases from V and 3 bases from J, the junction contained 5 bases not matched to a gene. Germline V gene sequence: CDR1 MNHEY, CDR2 SVGEGT. This CDR3 has 15 amino acids.

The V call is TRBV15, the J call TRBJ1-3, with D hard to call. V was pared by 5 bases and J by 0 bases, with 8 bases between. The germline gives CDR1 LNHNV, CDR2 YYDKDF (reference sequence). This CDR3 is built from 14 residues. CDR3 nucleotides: TGTGCCACCAGCCGGGGAGACTCTGGAAACACCATATATTTT. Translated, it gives CATSRGDSGNTIYF. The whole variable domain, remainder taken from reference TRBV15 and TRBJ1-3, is DAMVIQNPRYQVTQFGKPVTLSCSQTLNHNVMYWYQQKSSQAPKLLFHYYDKDFNNEADTPDNFQSRRPNTSFCFLDIRSPGLGDTAMYLCATSRGDSGNTIYFGEGSWLTVV.

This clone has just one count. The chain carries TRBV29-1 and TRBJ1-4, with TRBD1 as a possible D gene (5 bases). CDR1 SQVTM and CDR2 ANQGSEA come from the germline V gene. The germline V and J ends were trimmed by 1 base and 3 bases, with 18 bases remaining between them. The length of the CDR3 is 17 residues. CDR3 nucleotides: TGCAGCGTTGAAGTAGGGGAGGGCCCTGAGGCTAATGAAAAACTGTTTTTT. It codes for CSVEVGEGPEANEKLFF.

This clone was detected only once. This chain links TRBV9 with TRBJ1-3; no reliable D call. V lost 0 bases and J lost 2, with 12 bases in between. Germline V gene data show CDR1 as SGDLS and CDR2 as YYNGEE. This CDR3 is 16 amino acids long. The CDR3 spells CASSVGSTEPGNTIYF. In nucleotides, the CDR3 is TGTGCCAGCAGCGTAGGAAGTACGGAACCTGGAAACACCATATATTTT.

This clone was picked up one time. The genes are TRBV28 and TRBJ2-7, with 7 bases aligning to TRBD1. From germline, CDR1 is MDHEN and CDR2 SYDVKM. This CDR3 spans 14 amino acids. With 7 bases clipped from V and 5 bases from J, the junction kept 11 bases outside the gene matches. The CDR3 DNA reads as TGTGCCAGCACCCACAGGGGTCCTGAGGACGAGCAGTACTTC. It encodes CASTHRGPEDEQYF.

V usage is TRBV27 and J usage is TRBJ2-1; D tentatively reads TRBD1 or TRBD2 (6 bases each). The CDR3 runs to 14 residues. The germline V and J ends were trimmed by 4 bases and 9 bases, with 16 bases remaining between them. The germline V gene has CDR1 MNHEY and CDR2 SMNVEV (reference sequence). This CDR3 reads CASSSQGTPIEQFF. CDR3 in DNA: TGTGCCAGCAGTTCCCAGGGGACTCCAATTGAGCAGTTCTTC.

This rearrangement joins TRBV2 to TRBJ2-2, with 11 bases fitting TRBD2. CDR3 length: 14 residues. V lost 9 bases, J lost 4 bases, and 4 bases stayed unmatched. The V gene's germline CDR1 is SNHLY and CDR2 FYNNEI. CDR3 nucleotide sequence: TGTGCCAGTAGGGGACTAGCGGCCACCGGGGAGCTGTTTTTT. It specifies CASRGLAATGELFF.

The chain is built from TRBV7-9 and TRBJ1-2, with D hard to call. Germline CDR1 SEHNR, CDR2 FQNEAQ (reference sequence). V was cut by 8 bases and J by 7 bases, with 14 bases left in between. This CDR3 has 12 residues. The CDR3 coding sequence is TGTGCCAGCCGCCGGGTATCTGGTGGCTACACCTTC. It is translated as CASRRVSGGYTF.

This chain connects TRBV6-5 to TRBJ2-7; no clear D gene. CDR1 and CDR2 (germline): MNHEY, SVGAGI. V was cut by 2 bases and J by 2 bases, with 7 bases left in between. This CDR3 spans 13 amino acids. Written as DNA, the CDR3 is TGTGCCAGCAGTTACGTCGGCACCTACGAGCAGTACTTC. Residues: CASSYVGTYEQYF.

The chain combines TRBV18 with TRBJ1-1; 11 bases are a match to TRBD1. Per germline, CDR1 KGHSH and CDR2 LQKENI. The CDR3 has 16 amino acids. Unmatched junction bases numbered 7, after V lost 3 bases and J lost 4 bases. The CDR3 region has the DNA TGTGCCAGCTCACCCGGACAGGGGGCTTTGAGCACTGAAGCTTTCTTT. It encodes CASSPGQGALSTEAFF.

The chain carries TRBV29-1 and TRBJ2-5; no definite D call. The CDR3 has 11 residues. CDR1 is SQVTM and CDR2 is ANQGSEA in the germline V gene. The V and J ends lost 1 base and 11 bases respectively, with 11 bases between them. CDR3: CSVEGGTHQYF. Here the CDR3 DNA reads TGCAGCGTTGAAGGAGGAACCCATCAGTACTTC.

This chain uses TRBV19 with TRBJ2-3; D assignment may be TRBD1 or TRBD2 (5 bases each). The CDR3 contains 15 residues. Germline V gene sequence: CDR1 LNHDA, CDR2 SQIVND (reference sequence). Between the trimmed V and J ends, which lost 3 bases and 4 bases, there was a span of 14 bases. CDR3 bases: TGTGCCAGTAGTATCGCCGGGACCCCGGCAGATACGCAGTATTTT. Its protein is CASSIAGTPADTQYF.

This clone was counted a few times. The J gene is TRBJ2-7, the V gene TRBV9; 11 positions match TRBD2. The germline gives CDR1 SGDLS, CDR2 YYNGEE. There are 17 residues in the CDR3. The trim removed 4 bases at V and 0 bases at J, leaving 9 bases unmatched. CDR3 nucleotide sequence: TGTGCCAGCAGCTCCCCGGGACTAGCGGACCACTCCTACGAGCAGTACTTC. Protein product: CASSSPGLADHSYEQYF.